Below, 22 T cell receptor beta chains from the same sample are listed, as sequenced in a study of OX40 agonist ivuxolimab in advanced cancers. Using immunoSEQ multiplex PCR, the repertoire was profiled, and TCRdb retains in-frame clones only, with some absent. Among some 70,000 clones listed, roughly 88% were seen once. Material: CD4+ or CD8+ T cells sorted from blood, obtained in a trial of the OX40 agonist ivuxolimab. The source is an adult with an advanced solid tumor such as melanoma, head and neck, liver or kidney cancer.

This clone appeared once. J is TRBJ2-3 and V is TRBV21-1; TRBD2 is the table's D call, not checked against the DNA. TRBV21-1 corresponds to a pseudogene. This CDR3 contains 16 residues. The CDR3 nucleotides are TGTGCCAGCTATCCAAGGCCTAGCGGGGACACAGATACGCAGTATTTT. It yields the protein CASYPRPSGDTDTQYF.

This sequence joins TRBV30 and TRBJ1-1; TRBD1 aligns across 7 bases. Per germline, CDR1 GTSNPN and CDR2 SVGIG (reference sequence). CDR3 length: 18 amino acids. V lost 0 bases and J lost 5; bases outside the gene matches: 18. CDR3 residues: CAWSVISRQGGRRTEAFF. The CDR3 region has the DNA TGTGCCTGGAGTGTAATCTCCAGACAGGGAGGGCGGAGGACTGAAGCTTTCTTT.

The chain carries TRBV19 and TRBJ2-1, with D possibly matching TRBD2 (6 bases). In germline, CDR1 is LNHDA, CDR2 SQIVND (reference sequence). This CDR3 spans 19 amino acids. Deletions cut 1 base from V and 7 bases from J, with 26 bases between. In nucleotides, the CDR3 is TGTGCCAGTAGTATAGGTGCTACACAGCGGGCTCGATATGGTAATGAGCAGTTCTTC. Translation: CASSIGATQRARYGNEQFF.

The rearrangement links TRBV7-3 to TRBJ1-2, with D possibly being TRBD1 (5 bases). Germline V gene lookup returns CDR1 SGHTA and CDR2 FQGTGA. V shed 10 bases and J shed 4 bases, with 19 bases lying between them. The CDR3 has 14 residues. CDR3 sequence (DNA): TGTGCCACCCGGGACTCCCGAGGGAGCTATGGCTACACCTTC. This codes for CATRDSRGSYGYTF.

The chain couples TRBV6-1 to TRBJ2-1; maybe TRBD2 (7 bases). Trimming cost V 2 bases and J 0 bases, with 14 bases left between them. Germline V gene lookup returns CDR1 MNHNS and CDR2 SASEGT. The CDR3 has 17 amino acids. CDR3: CASSEFWAGASYNEQFF. In DNA, the CDR3 is TGTGCCAGCAGTGAATTTTGGGCGGGGGCCTCCTACAATGAGCAGTTCTTC.

This clone was detected a few times. The junction departs from germline at one end; a sequencing error may be responsible. CDR3 sequence: CASSYSDWTSYEQYF. Written as DNA, the CDR3 is TGTGCCAGCAGTTACTCGGACTGGACTTCCTACGAGCAGTACTTC. The chain recombines TRBV6-4 with TRBJ2-7; a possible D gene is TRBD2 (5 bases). Per the germline V gene, CDR1 is MRHNA and CDR2 is SNTAGT. The CDR3 runs to 15 residues.

This clone occurred once. The rearrangement uses TRBV19 and TRBJ1-4, with 7 bases that match TRBD1. Germline V gene sequence: CDR1 LNHDA, CDR2 SQIVND (reference sequence). The CDR3 has 16 amino acids. The V and J ends lost 7 bases and 3 bases, in that order; junction bases with no gene match: 11. This CDR3 reads CASTPQGITANEKLFF. The CDR3, as DNA: TGTGCCAGTACCCCACAGGGGATCACTGCTAATGAAAAACTGTTTTTT. The full variable domain, rest sourced from reference TRBV19 and TRBJ1-4, is DGGITQSPKYLFRKEGQNVTLSCEQNLNHDAMYWYRQDPGQGLRLIYYSQIVNDFQKGDIAEGYSVSREKKESFPLTVTSAQKNPTAFYLCASTPQGITANEKLFFGSGTQLSVL.

V gene TRBV5-5 combines with J gene TRBJ2-7, with a weak D call TRBD1 (6 bases). V was pared by 1 base and J by 3 bases, with 17 bases between. Germline V gene data show CDR1 as SGHKS and CDR2 as YYEKEE (reference sequence). The CDR3 loop spans 16 amino acids. CDR3 sequence reads: CASSLRRDNSFYEQYF. Written as DNA, the CDR3 is TGTGCCAGCAGCTTGCGTCGGGACAATAGTTTCTACGAGCAGTACTTC.

This sequence joins TRBV5-1 and TRBJ1-6, with 10 bases matching TRBD1. Losses at the gene ends were 8 bases for V and 9 bases for J; bases not matched to a gene: 5. The germline gives CDR1 SGHRS, CDR2 YFSETQ. The CDR3 spans 13 residues. The CDR3 region has the DNA TGCGCCAGTCGGACAGGGGGGAGTTCACCCCTCCACTTT. Translation: CASRTGGSSPLHF.

V gene TRBV7-9 combines with J gene TRBJ2-2, with no clear D. The germline V gene encodes CDR1 SEHNR and CDR2 FQNEAQ (reference sequence). Between the trimmed V and J ends, which lost 5 bases and 7 bases, there was a span of 8 bases. CDR3 length: 12 amino acids. The CDR3 loop reads CASSPRLGELFF. The DNA of the CDR3 is TGTGCCAGCAGCCCACGGCTCGGGGAGCTGTTTTTT.

V gene TRBV7-3 combines with J gene TRBJ2-1, with D possibly called TRBD1 or TRBD2 (5 bases each). The V end lost 2 bases, the J end lost 6 bases, and 11 bases lay between the germline ends. Germline CDR1 is SGHTA and CDR2 is FQGTGA. CDR3 length equals 14 residues. DNA for the CDR3: TGTGCCAGCAGCTTAGGGGGTCAGGGCAATGAGCAGTTCTTC. Encoded protein: CASSLGGQGNEQFF.

V and J are TRBV9 and TRBJ2-5; 7 positions match TRBD2. There are 17 residues in the CDR3. Trimming cost V 0 bases and J 1 base; bases outside gene matches: 9. CDR1 is SGDLS and CDR2 is YYNGEE in the germline V gene. The CDR3 loop is CASSVGLASGRQETQYF. The CDR3 nucleotides read TGTGCCAGCAGCGTAGGATTGGCTAGCGGCCGCCAAGAGACCCAGTACTTC.

This sequence joins TRBV6-1 and TRBJ2-1; unclear D gene. Germline values: CDR1 MNHNS, CDR2 SASEGT. Trimming removed 4 bases at V and 10 bases at J, with 11 bases between. This CDR3 has 12 residues. CDR3 region: CASSVGSPEQFF. In nucleotides, the CDR3 is TGTGCCAGCAGTGTCGGTTCACCCGAGCAGTTCTTC.

The chain is built from TRBV4-1 and TRBJ1-4; the D gene is possibly TRBD1 (6 bases). The ends were cut back, 2 bases at V and 8 bases at J, with 12 bases in the middle. The CDR3 runs to 14 residues. Germline V gene data show CDR1 as MGHRA and CDR2 as YSYEKL. CDR3 sequence (DNA): TGCGCCAGCAGCCAACCTAGGACAGCAGAAAAACTGTTTTTT. Its translation: CASSQPRTAEKLFF.

The chain combines TRBV7-2 with TRBJ2-2, with D perhaps TRBD2 (5 bases). There are 16 residues in the CDR3. The ends were cut back, 5 bases at V and 0 bases at J, with 13 bases in the middle. CDR1 and CDR2 (germline): SGHTA, FQGNSA. The CDR3 region has the DNA TGTGCCAGCAGCCCCGGGCGGACTCCGAACACCGGGGAGCTGTTTTTT. This gives the protein CASSPGRTPNTGELFF.

The chain uses TRBV19 and TRBJ2-3; no reliable D call. CDR1 and CDR2 from the germline V gene are LNHDA and SQIVND (reference sequence). The CDR3 runs 12 residues. Deletions cut 6 bases from V and 4 bases from J, with 8 bases between. CDR3 nucleotide sequence: TGTGCCAGTAGAGGGTCGGCAGATACGCAGTATTTT. Translation: CASRGSADTQYF. The complete variable domain, with remaining parts taken from reference TRBV19 and TRBJ2-3, reads DGGITQSPKYLFRKEGQNVTLSCEQNLNHDAMYWYRQDPGQGLRLIYYSQIVNDFQKGDIAEGYSVSREKKESFPLTVTSAQKNPTAFYLCASRGSADTQYFGPGTRLTVL.

The count of this clone is one. The chain combines TRBV4-2 with TRBJ2-6, with a possible D match to TRBD1 (6 bases). With 3 bases removed from V and 1 base from J, the gap between germline ends came to 10 bases. The germline V gene encodes CDR1 LGHNA and CDR2 YNFKEQ. The CDR3 covers 16 residues. CDR3 DNA sequence: TGTGCCAGCAGCCAGGACACAGGGTCTGGGGCCAACGTCCTGACTTTC. Translated: CASSQDTGSGANVLTF.

In this sample, this clone turned up once. This chain connects TRBV7-6 to TRBJ1-1; 9 bases align to TRBD1. This CDR3 is built from 16 residues. CDR1 SGHVS and CDR2 FNYEAQ come from the germline V gene. The ends lost 3 bases at V and 1 base at J; junction bases unmatched: 6. The CDR3: CASSLEPGQGNTEAFF. The DNA of the CDR3 is TGTGCCAGCAGCTTGGAACCGGGACAGGGGAACACTGAAGCTTTCTTT.

The chain joins TRBV10-3 to TRBJ2-7; D is perhaps TRBD1 (5 bases). This CDR3 has 14 amino acids. CDR1 is ENHRY and CDR2 is SYGVKD in the germline V gene. The ends were cut back, 6 bases at V and 5 bases at J, with 17 bases in the middle. CDR3 protein: CAISPGDRGDEQYF. CDR3 coding DNA: TGTGCCATCAGCCCGGGCGACAGAGGAGACGAGCAGTACTTC.

The rearrangement joins TRBV7-3 to TRBJ2-5; 15 nucleotides align to TRBD2. Per the germline V gene, CDR1 is SGHTA and CDR2 is FQGTGA. The CDR3 runs 16 residues. J lost 2 bases, V lost 4 bases, and 2 bases had no gene match. CDR3 in DNA: TGTGCCAGCAGCTCCGGACTAGCGGGGGGGCAAGAGACCCAGTACTTC. This gives the protein CASSSGLAGGQETQYF.

The V call is TRBV6-1, the J call TRBJ1-5, with a tentative D call TRBD1 (5 bases). Germline V CDR1 and CDR2: MNHNS, SASEGT. This CDR3 comprises 13 residues. The ends were cut back, 4 bases at V and 4 bases at J, with 8 bases in the middle. The chain's CDR3 is CASSASGNQPQHF. The CDR3 DNA reads TGTGCCAGCAGTGCCTCAGGGAATCAGCCCCAGCATTTT.

V usage is TRBV5-1 and J usage is TRBJ1-5; D call uncertain. Per the germline V gene, CDR1 is SGHRS and CDR2 is YFSETQ. The CDR3 has 14 amino acids. V was trimmed by 0 bases and J by 7 bases, leaving 11 bases between them. The CDR3 protein is CASSLDGNRQPQHF. CDR3 DNA sequence: TGCGCCAGCAGCTTGGATGGGAATCGGCAGCCCCAGCATTTT.